These 24 T cell receptor beta chains were all obtained from the same sample, sequenced in a study of T-cell memory formation after mild COVID-19. Each CDR3 protein gets one entry after TCRdb re-called the 5' RACE reads with MiXCR. The data contain just over 400,000 distinct CDR3 sequences, roughly a quarter of them singletons. Sequenced material: PBMCs or a T cell subset sorted from them (not recorded which). The receptors originated from an adult woman who had mild COVID-19 (a few samples of this study predate the infection). Cell type and time point are not known.

In its sample, this clonotype was seen many times. The rearrangement links TRBV12-3 or TRBV12-4 to TRBJ1-1; D not certain. The CDR3 totals 15 residues. V was pared by 3 bases and J by 4 bases, with 15 bases between. CDR3 protein: CASSFTPSSATEAFF. Written as DNA, the CDR3 is TGTGCCAGCAGTTTTACGCCCAGCTCGGCCACTGAAGCTTTCTTT.

The chain employs TRBV7-9 and TRBJ2-3, with 12 bases fitting TRBD2. There are 20 residues in the CDR3. Germline CDR1 SEHNR, CDR2 FQNEAQ (reference sequence). J lost 2 bases, V lost 0 bases, and 12 bases had no gene match. This CDR3 is CASSLALLTSGGPNTDTQYF. For the CDR3, the DNA is TGTGCCAGCAGCTTAGCCCTACTGACTAGCGGGGGACCCAACACAGATACGCAGTATTTT.

This chain's CDR3 is CASSPVTILSGNTIYF. CDR3 nucleotides: TGTGCCAGCAGTCCTGTCACAATCCTGAGTGGAAACACCATATATTTT. This rearrangement joins TRBV6-5 to TRBJ1-3; D uncertain. Trimming took 5 bases from V and 3 from J, leaving 17 bases between them. This CDR3 has 16 residues. The germline V gene has CDR1 MNHEY and CDR2 SVGAGI.

This clonotype came up a few times. The rearrangement joins TRBV21-1 to TRBJ2-7; the table names TRBD1, a call not compared with the DNA. TRBV21-1 is a recognized pseudogene. The CDR3 has 16 amino acids. CDR3 in amino acids: CASSKPPAREVGEQYF. CDR3 coding DNA: TGTGCCAGCAGCAAACCCCCCGCCAGGGAGGTGGGCGAGCAGTACTTC.

This clonotype turned up a few times. The rearrangement joins TRBV20-1 to TRBJ1-3, with 11 nucleotides matching TRBD1. The germline CDR1 and CDR2 sequences are DFQATT and SNEGSKA (reference sequence). Germline trimming cut 6 bases from V and 7 bases from J; bases unmatched to any gene: 5. The CDR3 is 13 residues long. The CDR3 nucleotides read TGCAGTGCGCTGGGACAGGGGGTCAACACCATATATTTT. Translating gives CSALGQGVNTIYF.

The genes are TRBV6-5 and TRBJ1-1, with D possibly being TRBD1 (5 bases). V was pared by 6 bases and J by 3 bases, with 14 bases between. The CDR3 is 14 amino acids. Germline loops: CDR1 MNHEY, CDR2 SVGAGI. The CDR3, as DNA: TGTGCCAGCAGCCGCGGTGGGGGAGACACTGAAGCTTTCTTT. This codes for CASSRGGGDTEAFF.

The chain carries TRBV18 and TRBJ1-1; D gene unclear. Germline CDR1 and CDR2: KGHSH and LQKENI. The CDR3 has 15 amino acids. Trimming left V 0 bases short and J 1 base short, with 9 bases between. The CDR3 coding sequence is TGTGCCAGCTCACCACCCCCTGCAGAGAACACTGAAGCTTTCTTT. Its translation: CASSPPPAENTEAFF.

This clonotype was recorded a few times. The gene calls are TRBV21-1 and TRBJ2-7; the DNA was not compared with TRBD2, the D call given in the table. TRBV21-1 is deemed a pseudogene. The CDR3 sequence is 13 residues long. CDR3 region: CASSGGHFYEQYF. CDR3 in DNA: TGTGCCAGCAGCGGCGGGCACTTCTACGAGCAGTACTTC.

CDR3 sequence: CASSRTGANEQFF. The CDR3 coding sequence is TGTGCCAGCAGCCGCACAGGGGCCAATGAGCAGTTCTTC. V usage is TRBV4-2 and J usage is TRBJ2-1, with 7 bases matching TRBD1. The V segment lost 4 bases and the J segment 6 bases; nucleotides outside the gene matches: 3. The length of the CDR3 is 13 residues. The germline CDR1 and CDR2 sequences are LGHNA and YNFKEQ.

The chain recombines TRBV15 with TRBJ1-6, with D uncertain. The CDR3 is 17 amino acids. The germline CDR1 and CDR2 sequences are LNHNV and YYDKDF (reference sequence). The ends were cut back, 0 bases at V and 7 bases at J, with 16 bases in the middle. This CDR3 is CATSRDPAVDGNSPLHF. The CDR3, as DNA: TGTGCCACCAGCAGAGATCCGGCAGTAGATGGGAATTCACCCCTCCACTTT.

This chain links TRBV29-1 with TRBJ2-7, with TRBD1 matching 9 bases. The length of the CDR3 is 11 residues. With 7 bases clipped from V and 11 bases from J, the junction kept 9 bases outside the gene matches. The germline CDR1 and CDR2 sequences are SQVTM and ANQGSEA. CDR3 protein: CSAGGQGREYF. Here the CDR3 DNA reads TGCAGCGCCGGTGGACAGGGGAGGGAGTACTTC.

The chain is built from TRBV5-1 and TRBJ1-1, with 9 bases that match TRBD1. CDR1 and CDR2 from the germline V gene are SGHRS and YFSETQ. V shed 4 bases, J shed 7 bases, and the junction held 14 bases outside the gene matches. This CDR3 is 16 amino acids long. CDR3 amino acids: CASSPTGTGQQGEAFF. The CDR3 DNA follows: TGCGCCAGCAGCCCTACCGGGACAGGGCAACAAGGTGAAGCTTTCTTT.

In the case of this clonotype: At one end the junction does not follow the germline gene, possibly because of a read error. The chain carries TRBV12-3 or TRBV12-4 and TRBJ2-7; unclear D gene. This CDR3 is built from 13 residues. The CDR3 sequence: CASSPSWSENVLF. CDR3 nucleotides: TGTGCCAGCAGCCCCTCTTGGTCTGAAAACGTCCTATTC.

The chain is built from TRBV7-2 and TRBJ1-1; 8 bases are shared with TRBD1. Looked up from germline, CDR1 is SGHTA and CDR2 is FQGNSA. The CDR3 runs 14 residues. The V segment lost 3 bases and the J segment 4 bases; nucleotides outside the gene matches: 4. The CDR3, as DNA: TGTGCCAGCAGCTTGGAACAGGGGGGCACTGAAGCTTTCTTT. This sequence encodes CASSLEQGGTEAFF. Combining the CDR3 with reference TRBV7-2 and TRBJ1-1 gives the whole variable domain GAGVSQSPSNKVTEKGKDVELRCDPISGHTALYWYRQSLGQGLEFLIYFQGNSAPDKSGLPSDRFSAERTGGSVSTLTIQRTQQEDSAVYLCASSLEQGGTEAFFGQGTRLTVV.

This sequence joins TRBV12-3 or TRBV12-4 and TRBJ1-1, with 7 bases matching TRBD1. CDR3 length equals 13 residues. V lost 7 bases, J lost 1 base, and 3 bases stayed unmatched. In nucleotides, the CDR3 is TGTGCCAGCATCGGGGACAGGAACACTGAAGCTTTCTTT. Protein product: CASIGDRNTEAFF.

The rearrangement joins TRBV6-1 to TRBJ2-1; 9 bases fit TRBD1. CDR1 and CDR2 (germline): MNHNS, SASEGT. Trimming removed 5 bases from V and 4 bases from J; junction bases left unmatched: 9. The CDR3 length is 16 residues. The CDR3 DNA sequence: TGTGCCAGCAGTAACTACAGGGGGCTAGGGTACAATGAGCAGTTCTTC. Translation: CASSNYRGLGYNEQFF.

This clonotype was seen only once. The V call is TRBV6-5, the J call TRBJ1-1, with D unclear. The CDR3 loop spans 13 amino acids. Germline V CDR1 and CDR2: MNHEY, SVGAGI. Trimming took 4 bases from V and 7 from J, leaving 13 bases between them. The CDR3 spells CASSSGVAGEAFF. The CDR3 DNA sequence: TGTGCCAGCAGTTCTGGTGTGGCCGGTGAAGCTTTCTTT.

The chain links TRBV11-2 to TRBJ2-5, with 9 bases aligning to TRBD2. The J segment lost 6 bases and the V segment lost 1 base, leaving 6 bases of the junction unmatched. Germline V gene lookup returns CDR1 SGHAT and CDR2 FQNNGV. The CDR3 runs to 15 residues. The CDR3: CASSLGDSGGKTQYF. DNA for the CDR3: TGTGCCAGCAGCTTAGGGGATAGCGGGGGAAAGACCCAGTACTTC.

This chain uses TRBV29-1 with TRBJ1-2; 7 nucleotides line up with TRBD1. Germline-derived CDR1 and CDR2 are SQVTM and ANQGSEA. V lost 7 bases, J lost 2 bases, and 4 bases stayed unmatched. This CDR3 spans 12 amino acids. The CDR3 region is CSALGQNYGYTF. CDR3 coding DNA: TGCAGCGCCCTGGGACAGAACTATGGCTACACCTTC.

The chain has TRBV29-1 and TRBJ2-5, with 9 bases fitting TRBD2. Trimming cost V 4 bases and J 4 bases; bases outside gene matches: 13. The CDR3 consists of 16 residues. Germline lookup yields CDR1 SQVTM and CDR2 ANQGSEA. CDR3 bases: TGCAGCGTTGTTCTAGCGGGGACGGTCGGGGGAGAGACCCAGTACTTC. Translating gives CSVVLAGTVGGETQYF. The full variable domain, with the rest looked up from reference TRBV29-1 and TRBJ2-5, is SAVISQKPSRDICQRGTSLTIQCQVDSQVTMMFWYRQQPGQSLTLIATANQGSEATYESGFVIDKFPISRPNLTFSTLTVSNMSPEDSSIYLCSVVLAGTVGGETQYFGPGTRLLVL.

This clonotype was seen only a few times. The V gene is TRBV6-6, the J gene TRBJ2-7; perhaps TRBD1 as D (6 bases). CDR3 size: 14 residues. Trimming cost V 7 bases and J 0 bases, with 13 bases left between them. Per germline, CDR1 MNHNY and CDR2 SVGAGI (reference sequence). The chain's CDR3 is CASIRTGSSYEQYF. CDR3 bases: TGTGCCAGCATCAGAACAGGGAGCTCCTACGAGCAGTACTTC.

This clonotype was observed a few times. The rearrangement joins TRBV7-8 to TRBJ2-2; perhaps TRBD1 as D (6 bases). The length of the CDR3 is 16 residues. Per germline, CDR1 SGHVS and CDR2 FQNEAQ. V dropped 1 base and J dropped 5 bases, with 14 bases sitting between them. DNA of the CDR3: TGTGCCAGCAGCTTAGGTTTTAAGGGGGTGACCGGGGAGCTGTTTTTT. Protein: CASSLGFKGVTGELFF.

This clonotype was detected only a few times. The gene calls are TRBV7-9 and TRBJ2-3; 9 nucleotides match TRBD2. The CDR3 is made up of 15 amino acids. With V trimmed by 5 bases and J by 4 bases, 7 bases remained unmatched. CDR1 is SEHNR and CDR2 is FQNEAQ in the germline V gene (reference sequence). The CDR3 sequence: CASSHVSGSSDTQYF. The CDR3 DNA is TGTGCCAGCAGCCACGTTAGCGGGAGTTCAGATACGCAGTATTTT.

The rearrangement links TRBV7-9 to TRBJ1-4; 7 bases line up with TRBD1. CDR3 size: 16 residues. V shed 2 bases and J 5 bases; nucleotides not matched to a gene: 8. The germline gives CDR1 SEHNR, CDR2 FQNEAQ (reference sequence). The CDR3 nucleotides read TGTGCCAGCAGCTTATCGCCGGGACAGATAAATGAAAAACTGTTTTTT. Its translation is CASSLSPGQINEKLFF.